Below, 32 T cell receptor beta chains from the same sample are listed, as sequenced in a study of patients and donors after allogeneic stem cell transplantation. TCRdb called the RT-PCR reads again in MiXCR, with one record for every CDR3 protein. Here the sample spans 400,000 to 450,000 distinct CDR3 sequences, roughly 16% being singletons. Material for sequencing was blood, either unsorted or a sorted T cell fraction (not recorded which). These receptors were taken from a human donor who was either an allogeneic HSCT recipient or a stem cell or donor lymphocyte infusion donor (not recorded which). It is not recorded whose cells these are; they may come from a transplant donor.

The CDR3 DNA reads as TGTGCCAGCAGCTTAGTTGACAGGGGGAGCTATGGCTACACCTTC. This encodes CASSLVDRGSYGYTF. The chain carries TRBV7-2 and TRBJ1-2, with 9 nucleotides matching TRBD1. With V trimmed by 1 base and J by 4 bases, 4 bases remained unmatched. In germline, CDR1 is SGHTA, CDR2 FQGNSA. The CDR3 is 15 residues long.

This clonotype was counted a few times. The chain carries TRBV27 and TRBJ1-5, with D perhaps TRBD1 (6 bases). This CDR3 has 13 residues. Trimming shortened V by 8 bases and J by 4 bases, and 12 bases separated the two germline ends. CDR1 and CDR2 from the germline V gene are MNHEY and SMNVEV (reference sequence). The chain's CDR3 is CASAGAGNQPQHF. CDR3 nucleotides: TGTGCCAGCGCAGGGGCAGGGAATCAGCCCCAGCATTTT.

The rearrangement links TRBV20-1 to TRBJ2-6, with a weak D call TRBD2 (6 bases). CDR3 length equals 12 residues. Trimming removed 6 bases from V and 9 bases from J, with 12 bases in between. Germline V gives CDR1 DFQATT, CDR2 SNEGSKA (reference sequence). The CDR3 DNA reads TGCAGTGCCGTTGGGGGGAACAACGTCCTGACTTTC. This codes for CSAVGGNNVLTF.

This clonotype was seen more than once but under ten times. The rearrangement uses TRBV28 and TRBJ2-7; 11 positions agree with TRBD1. The trim removed 2 bases at V and 5 bases at J, leaving 5 bases unmatched. This CDR3 spans 15 amino acids. Germline loops: CDR1 MDHEN, CDR2 SYDVKM. CDR3 protein: CASSLVGQGVHEQYF. The CDR3 coding sequence is TGTGCCAGCAGTTTAGTGGGACAGGGGGTGCACGAGCAGTACTTC. The whole variable domain, remainder taken from reference TRBV28 and TRBJ2-7, is DVKVTQSSRYLVKRTGEKVFLECVQDMDHENMFWYRQDPGLGLRLIYFSYDVKMKEKGDIPEGYSVSREKKERFSLILESASTNQTSMYLCASSLVGQGVHEQYFGPGTRLTVT.

This clonotype was counted a few times. The chain uses TRBV11-2 and TRBJ1-2, with 7 bases matching TRBD1. The J segment lost 3 bases and the V segment lost 1 base, leaving 2 bases of the junction unmatched. CDR3 size: 14 residues. Germline CDR1 reads SGHAT; CDR2 reads FQNNGV. The CDR3: CASSLVGTDYGYTF. The CDR3 DNA reads as TGTGCCAGCAGCTTAGTTGGGACAGACTATGGCTACACCTTC.

This rearrangement joins TRBV30 to TRBJ2-3; perhaps TRBD1 as D (6 bases). This CDR3 contains 14 residues. Trimming took 3 bases from V and 5 from J, leaving 15 bases between them. Germline loops: CDR1 GTSNPN, CDR2 SVGIG (reference sequence). The chain's CDR3 is CAWSPGAREDTQYF. The CDR3 DNA reads TGTGCCTGGAGCCCAGGGGCGAGGGAAGATACGCAGTATTTT. Looking up the rest from reference TRBV30 and TRBJ2-3 gives the full variable domain: SQTIHQWPATLVQPVGSPLSLECTVEGTSNPNLYWYRQAAGRGLQLLFYSVGIGQISSEVPQNLSASRPQDRQFILSSKKLLLSDSGFYLCAWSPGAREDTQYFGPGTRLTVL.

This clonotype was picked up many times. The CDR3 nucleotides are TGCAGCGTTGATCGTCGCCTGGGACAGGGCCTAACGGGCACTGAAGCTTTCTTT. Residues: CSVDRRLGQGLTGTEAFF. This chain joins TRBV29-1 and TRBJ1-1; 9 bases are a match to TRBD1. The CDR3 runs to 18 residues. The V and J ends lost 3 bases and 4 bases, in that order; junction bases with no gene match: 18. Per germline, CDR1 SQVTM and CDR2 ANQGSEA.

This clonotype came up many times. The chain recombines TRBV6-2 or TRBV6-3 with TRBJ2-7, with D perhaps matching TRBD1 (5 bases). Germline CDR1 MNHEY, CDR2 SVGEGT. This CDR3 has 12 amino acids. Trimming took 6 bases from V and 7 from J, leaving 13 bases between them. The CDR3 region is CASSPPGREQYF. CDR3 in DNA: TGTGCCAGCAGCCCCCCAGGGCGGGAGCAGTACTTC.

This clonotype occurred a few times. The rearrangement uses TRBV6-1 and TRBJ1-3; TRBD1 might be the D (6 bases). The CDR3 is 16 amino acids. Germline-derived CDR1 and CDR2 are MNHNS and SASEGT. Trimming removed 5 bases at V and 0 bases at J, with 14 bases between. The DNA of the CDR3 is TGTGCCAGCAGTCCGGGACAAACGTACTCTGGAAACACCATATATTTT. Translated, it gives CASSPGQTYSGNTIYF.

This clonotype was counted ten times or more. The chain employs TRBV12-3 or TRBV12-4 and TRBJ2-2; tentatively, D is TRBD1 (7 bases). This CDR3 has 14 residues. V lost 11 bases to trimming and J lost 4 bases, with 17 bases between them. DNA of the CDR3: TGTGCCGGCCGACAGGGAGGTCGCACCGGGGAGCTGTTTTTT. It codes for CAGRQGGRTGELFF.

The chain links TRBV5-1 to TRBJ2-2; D is ambiguous. CDR1 is SGHRS, CDR2 YFSETQ, per germline. Trimming left V 1 base short and J 4 bases short, with 11 bases between. The CDR3 is 15 amino acids. CDR3 DNA sequence: TGCGCCAGCAGCTTGCGGCGGTGGGGCACCGGGGAGCTGTTTTTT. This translates into CASSLRRWGTGELFF.

The chain joins TRBV5-1 to TRBJ1-6, with TRBD1 as a possible D gene (5 bases). In germline, CDR1 is SGHRS, CDR2 YFSETQ. This CDR3 is built from 14 residues. Trimming shortened V by 1 base and J by 6 bases, and 8 bases separated the two germline ends. The CDR3 loop is CASSLSGTNSPLHF. The CDR3 bases are TGCGCCAGCAGCTTGTCAGGGACTAATTCACCCCTCCACTTT.

This clonotype was picked up many times. The chain has TRBV28 and TRBJ2-7; D may match TRBD1 or TRBD2 (5 bases each). There are 15 residues in the CDR3. The V gene's germline CDR1 is MDHEN and CDR2 SYDVKM. With 5 bases removed from V and 2 bases from J, the gap between germline ends came to 16 bases. CDR3 protein: CASSPGTVLTYEQYF. The CDR3 DNA follows: TGTGCCAGCAGTCCCGGGACCGTATTAACCTACGAGCAGTACTTC.

This clonotype was found a few times. V is TRBV6-1 and J is TRBJ2-1, with 10 bases aligning to TRBD2. Looked up from germline, CDR1 is MNHNS and CDR2 is SASEGT. The ends lost 4 bases at V and 8 bases at J; junction bases unmatched: 5. The CDR3 runs 14 residues. As DNA, the CDR3 is TGTGCCAGCAGTGCAGCGGGGGGGCTGGATGAGCAGTTCTTC. It codes for CASSAAGGLDEQFF.

The chain carries TRBV27 and TRBJ2-1, with unresolved D. V was shortened by 4 bases and J by 6 bases, with 10 bases between the two germline ends. In germline, CDR1 is MNHEY, CDR2 SMNVEV (reference sequence). The CDR3 spans 13 residues. Here the CDR3 reads CASSSRIRNEQFF. CDR3 sequence (DNA): TGTGCCAGCAGTTCCAGGATTCGCAATGAGCAGTTCTTC.

The CDR3 reads CASSYLVRDRGIGQPQHF. CDR3 in DNA: TGTGCCAGCAGTTACTTAGTACGGGACAGGGGAATAGGGCAGCCCCAGCATTTT. The chain carries TRBV6-5 and TRBJ1-5; 10 nucleotides align to TRBD1. The CDR3 has 18 residues. CDR1 and CDR2 (germline): MNHEY, SVGAGI. Trimming at V came to 1 base and at J to 7 bases, leaving 13 bases not matched to a gene.

The chain has TRBV7-2 and TRBJ1-1, with D possibly TRBD1 on 6 matching bases. Germline V gene data show CDR1 as SGHTA and CDR2 as FQGNSA. The V and J ends lost 2 bases and 1 base respectively, with 17 bases between them. The CDR3 is 17 amino acids. The CDR3 DNA is TGTGCCAGCAGCTTAAGGAGGGGGTCGGAGTGGAACACTGAAGCTTTCTTT. Translating gives CASSLRRGSEWNTEAFF. Full variable domain (remainder filled in from reference TRBV7-2 and TRBJ1-1): GAGVSQSPSNKVTEKGKDVELRCDPISGHTALYWYRQSLGQGLEFLIYFQGNSAPDKSGLPSDRFSAERTGGSVSTLTIQRTQQEDSAVYLCASSLRRGSEWNTEAFFGQGTRLTVV.

This clonotype was observed a handful of times. This sequence joins TRBV7-8 and TRBJ2-5, with TRBD2 matching 7 bases. The CDR3 runs 15 residues. V shed 5 bases, J shed 5 bases, and the junction held 11 bases outside the gene matches. Germline V gives CDR1 SGHVS, CDR2 FQNEAQ. The CDR3 reads CASSLPRSGLETQYF. The DNA for the CDR3 is TGTGCCAGCAGCCTCCCCCGTAGCGGGCTCGAGACCCAGTACTTC.

The chain carries TRBV7-9 and TRBJ1-1; D is uncertain. Germline V gives CDR1 SEHNR, CDR2 FQNEAQ (reference sequence). The ends were cut back, 5 bases at V and 3 bases at J, with 19 bases in the middle. This CDR3 spans 16 amino acids. The CDR3 DNA sequence: TGTGCCAGCAGCATGGCTTTGGGCAGGTTTGACACTGAAGCTTTCTTT. It yields the protein CASSMALGRFDTEAFF.

The rearrangement links TRBV30 to TRBJ2-7; no clear D. This CDR3 is built from 13 residues. CDR1 and CDR2 from the germline V gene are GTSNPN and SVGIG (reference sequence). Deletions cut 3 bases from V and 0 bases from J, with 9 bases between. DNA for the CDR3: TGTGCCTGGAGACTGTGGGACTCCTACGAGCAGTACTTC. This codes for CAWRLWDSYEQYF.

V usage is TRBV12-3 or TRBV12-4 and J usage is TRBJ1-2, with a possible D match to TRBD1 (5 bases). The germline V and J ends were trimmed by 1 base and 8 bases, with 11 bases remaining between them. The CDR3 spans 13 residues. This CDR3 reads CASSLVSRAGYTF. The CDR3 region has the DNA TGTGCCAGCAGTTTAGTTAGCAGGGCCGGCTACACCTTC.

This clonotype was found a few times. The chain combines TRBV7-3 with TRBJ2-3, with D possibly TRBD2 on 7 matching bases. Germline V gives CDR1 SGHTA, CDR2 FQGTGA. Trimming stripped 6 bases from V and 1 base from J, with 17 bases between. The CDR3 has 16 amino acids. CDR3 residues: CASRGGWGRGTDTQYF. The CDR3 nucleotides are TGTGCCAGCAGGGGAGGGTGGGGGCGCGGCACAGATACGCAGTATTTT.

Only a few counts were recorded for this clonotype. The V call is TRBV7-3, the J call TRBJ2-2; 7 bases agree with TRBD2. The CDR3 runs 15 residues. In germline, CDR1 is SGHTA, CDR2 FQGTGA. Trimming cost V 5 bases and J 3 bases; bases outside gene matches: 6. The CDR3 region has the DNA TGTGCCAGCAGCCGCCTGGGGGGGGACACCGGGGAGCTGTTTTTT. Amino acids: CASSRLGGDTGELFF.

This clonotype has only a few counts. This chain joins TRBV20-1 and TRBJ2-7; D assignment may be TRBD1 or TRBD2 (5 bases each). V shed 3 bases and J shed 1 base, with 16 bases lying between them. CDR1 is DFQATT and CDR2 is SNEGSKA in the germline V gene (reference sequence). This CDR3 spans 15 amino acids. The CDR3 spells CSASGGEATSYEQYF. The CDR3 DNA sequence: TGCAGTGCTAGTGGGGGTGAGGCTACGTCCTACGAGCAGTACTTC.

The genes are TRBV20-1 and TRBJ1-4; D perhaps matches TRBD1 (5 bases). The germline V gene encodes CDR1 DFQATT and CDR2 SNEGSKA (reference sequence). V gave up 1 base and J gave up 12 bases, with 21 bases separating them. CDR3 length: 15 residues. The CDR3: CSARAPWGGRNELFF. DNA of the CDR3: TGCAGTGCTAGAGCCCCGTGGGGGGGACGGAATGAACTGTTTTTT.

CDR3 DNA: TGCGCCAGCAGCCCCGGGTCGGGGGTCTCTAGCAATCAGCCCCAGCATTTT. This sequence encodes CASSPGSGVSSNQPQHF. The chain links TRBV5-1 to TRBJ1-5; tentative D call: TRBD1 (5 bases). Germline CDR1 reads SGHRS; CDR2 reads YFSETQ. The CDR3 totals 17 residues. Trimming left V 4 bases short and J 0 bases short, with 17 bases between. The whole variable domain, remainder taken from reference TRBV5-1 and TRBJ1-5, is KAGVTQTPRYLIKTRGQQVTLSCSPISGHRSVSWYQQTPGQGLQFLFEYFSETQRNKGNFPGRFSGRQFSNSRSEMNVSTLELGDSALYLCASSPGSGVSSNQPQHFGDGTRLSIL.

In this sample, this clonotype turned up a few times. This rearrangement joins TRBV7-3 to TRBJ2-3; 11 bases match TRBD2. CDR1 is SGHTA and CDR2 is FQGTGA in the germline V gene. The CDR3 has 16 residues. V lost 2 bases, J lost 4 bases, and 5 bases stayed unmatched. DNA for the CDR3: TGTGCCAGCAGCTTATTTAGCGGGGGGGCCTCAGATACGCAGTATTTT. It translates to CASSLFSGGASDTQYF.

This clonotype turned up a few times. The V and J genes are TRBV5-1 and TRBJ2-7; either TRBD1 or TRBD2 may supply D (5 bases each). The CDR3 spans 15 residues. Trimming shortened V by 4 bases and J by 3 bases, and 17 bases separated the two germline ends. Germline CDR1 and CDR2: SGHRS and YFSETQ. For the CDR3, the DNA is TGCGCCAGCAGCCCCGGCCGGGGACCGGGCTACGAGCAGTACTTC. It codes for CASSPGRGPGYEQYF.

This clonotype was observed a few times. The CDR3 spells CASSRGVPGSNQPQHF. Here the CDR3 DNA reads TGTGCCAGCAGTAGAGGGGTCCCGGGAAGCAATCAGCCCCAGCATTTT. V usage is TRBV6-1 and J usage is TRBJ1-5, with D possibly TRBD1 on 5 matching bases. The CDR3 is made up of 16 amino acids. Trimming cost V 5 bases and J 1 base, with 15 bases left between them. Germline values: CDR1 MNHNS, CDR2 SASEGT.

This chain links TRBV9 with TRBJ1-4; 9 bases are a match to TRBD1. This CDR3 spans 15 amino acids. CDR1 and CDR2 (germline): SGDLS, YYNGEE. The trim removed 4 bases at V and 8 bases at J, leaving 9 bases unmatched. The CDR3 DNA sequence: TGTGCCAGCAGCCAAACACCCGGACAGGGGGAAAAACTGTTTTTT. Protein: CASSQTPGQGEKLFF.

The chain links TRBV7-9 to TRBJ2-1; 10 bases line up with TRBD2. V lost 5 bases, J lost 14 bases, and 9 bases stayed unmatched. From germline, CDR1 is SEHNR and CDR2 FQNEAQ (reference sequence). The CDR3 loop spans 13 amino acids. The CDR3 DNA is TGTGCCAGCAGCCCTAGCGGGGGCCCCTCCGAGTTCTTC. Protein product: CASSPSGGPSEFF.

Ten or more counts support this clonotype. The V gene is TRBV5-1, the J gene TRBJ2-3; TRBD2 aligns across 7 bases. The V gene end was trimmed by 0 bases and the J gene end by 0 bases; junction bases not matched to a gene: 4. The CDR3 sequence is 16 residues long. In germline, CDR1 is SGHRS, CDR2 YFSETQ. The CDR3 DNA reads TGCGCCAGCAGCTTGGAGCCTAGCGGTAGCACAGATACGCAGTATTTT. Translation: CASSLEPSGSTDTQYF.